A selection of T cell receptor beta chains follows, all from one sample in a study of OX40 agonist ivuxolimab in advanced cancers. The protocol was immunoSEQ multiplex PCR, while the TCRdb copy is restricted to in-frame clones and leaves out a portion. In the table there are about 99,000 clones, roughly 95% of which are singletons. Sequenced material: CD4+ or CD8+ T cells sorted from blood, taken in a trial of the OX40 agonist ivuxolimab. These receptors came from an adult with an advanced solid tumor such as melanoma, head and neck, liver or kidney cancer. CDR3s include the opening cysteine and the closing phenylalanine or tryptophan. D genes are given only for firm matches. Clone size is shown for a subset of rows, as once, few, many or a class of expanded clone.

NA	TRBV12-5	NA	TRBJ1-2	TGTGCTAGTGGCTTGCCGACGGGACAAAGTTTTAATGGCTACACCTTC	CASGLPTGQSFNGYTF
NA	TRBV6-5	NA	TRBJ2-7	TGTGCCAGCAGTTTACAAGACGAGCAGTACTTC	CASSLQDEQYF
NA	TRBV11-2	once	TRBJ2-5	TGTGCCAGCAGCCACAGGGAGGACGCGACCCAGTACTTC	CASSHREDATQYF
NA	TRBV5-6	NA	TRBJ2-2	TGTGCCAGCAGCTTGGCGCCAGGGGCCGGGGAGCTGTTTTTT	CASSLAPGAGELFF
NA	TRBV5-6	NA	TRBJ2-7	TGTGCCAGCAGCTTGGTTGGGCTAGAGTTTTACGAGCAGTACTTC	CASSLVGLEFYEQYF
NA	TRBV5-5	NA	TRBJ2-1	TGTGCCAGCAGCTCAGGATTCAATGAGCAGTTCTTC	CASSSGFNEQFF
TRBD2	TRBV6-5	NA	TRBJ2-7	TGTGCCAGCAGTTACTTCCAGCGGGAGCACTACGAGCAGTACTTC	CASSYFQREHYEQYF
TRBD1	TRBV6-5	NA	TRBJ2-7	TGTGCCAGCAGTCTCGGACAGGGGACCTTCTACGAGCAGTACTTC	CASSLGQGTFYEQYF
NA	TRBV11-2	NA	TRBJ2-7	TGTGCCAGCCAAGGGGCAGGCCCCGACTACGAGCAGTACTTC	CASQGAGPDYEQYF
NA	TRBV5-6	NA	TRBJ1-3	TGTGCCAGCAGCTTCGGGGGCTCTGGAAACACCATATATTTT	CASSFGGSGNTIYF
NA	TRBV28	NA	TRBJ1-1	TGTGCCAGCACCCGGACCACTGAAGCTTTCTTT	CASTRTTEAFF
TRBD2	TRBV7-3	NA	TRBJ2-1	TGTGCCAGCAGCTTAAGCGGGAGGGCCCCCTACAATGAGCAGTTCTTC	CASSLSGRAPYNEQFF
NA	TRBV2	NA	TRBJ2-2	TGTGCCAGCAGTGAGGGGGTTTCGAACACCGGGGAGCTGTTTTTT	CASSEGVSNTGELFF
NA	TRBV25-1	few	TRBJ2-5	TGTGCCAGCAGTGAAGGGGTTCAAGAGACCCAGTACTTC	CASSEGVQETQYF
NA	TRBV19	NA	TRBJ1-5	TGTGCCAGTAGTATAGGGGGCAGTAACAATCAGCCCCAGCATTTT	CASSIGGSNNQPQHF
TRBD2	TRBV7-9	NA	TRBJ2-1	TGTGCCACCAGACTAGCGGGAGGGCCCTCCTACAATGAGCAGTTCTTC	CATRLAGGPSYNEQFF
NA	TRBV4-1	few	TRBJ1-5	TGCGCCAGCAGCCAAGATAGCCTTAGCAATCAGCCCCAGCATTTT	CASSQDSLSNQPQHF
TRBD1	TRBV15	NA	TRBJ1-2	TGTGCCACCAGCCCCCCGGGACAGGTTGTTTATGGCTACACCTTC	CATSPPGQVVYGYTF
NA	TRBV7-8	NA	TRBJ2-5	TGTGCCAGCAGCTTAGTTCCCAGGGGTGGAGGGGAGACCCAGTACTTC	CASSLVPRGGGETQYF
TRBD1	TRBV30	NA	TRBJ2-7	TGTGCCTGGAGAGAGGCGAGACAGGGGGAATACGAGCAGTACTTC	CAWREARQGEYEQYF
NA	TRBV19	few	TRBJ1-5	TGTGCCAGTAAAGGCTTTGGGACTGATCAGCCCCAGCATTTT	CASKGFGTDQPQHF
NA	TRBV5-8	NA	TRBJ1-6	TGTGCCAGCAGCGGGGGACACCTTAATTCACCCCTCCACTTT	CASSGGHLNSPLHF
NA	TRBV7-9	NA	TRBJ2-3	TGTGCCACCCAAAGGGCCACAGATACGCAGTATTTT	CATQRATDTQYF
TRBD1	TRBV25-1	NA	TRBJ2-1	TGTGCCAGCAGTGCCCTGGGACAGGGTTGGAATGAGCAGTTCTTC	CASSALGQGWNEQFF
TRBD2	TRBV19	NA	TRBJ2-3	TGTGCCAGTAGTGCGGGAGTGGCGGATACGCAGTATTTT	CASSAGVADTQYF
NA	TRBV7-2	NA	TRBJ2-7	TGTGCCAGCAGCACCCCGGGACGGATCTACGAGCAGTACTTC	CASSTPGRIYEQYF
TRBD1	TRBV19	NA	TRBJ1-5	TGTGCCACCGGGGCGGGACAGGGCAATCAGCCCCAGCATTTT	CATGAGQGNQPQHF
NA	TRBV28	NA	TRBJ1-3	TGTGCCAGCAGTCCCGGACAGCCTGGGTCCCGCTCTGGAAACACCATATATTTT	CASSPGQPGSRSGNTIYF
TRBD1	TRBV11-2	NA	TRBJ2-1	TGTGCCAGCAGCCGAGGGACAGGACTCAATGAGCAGTTCTTC	CASSRGTGLNEQFF
TRBD1	TRBV9	NA	TRBJ1-2	TGTGCCAGCAGCCCTTACCAAGGACAGGGCCTTCTACCTAACTATGGCTACACCTTC	CASSPYQGQGLLPNYGYTF
NA	TRBV28	NA	TRBJ2-2	TGTGCCAGCACCCAGGTCGGGCAAAACACCGGGGAGCTGTTTTTT	CASTQVGQNTGELFF
NA	TRBV6-5	NA	TRBJ1-1	TGTGCCAGCAGGCCCTCTATTAGGCTTAACACTGAAGCTTTCTTT	CASRPSIRLNTEAFF
NA	TRBV28	NA	TRBJ2-3	TGTGCCAGCAGTGAGGGGCCAGGCACAGATACGCAGTATTTT	CASSEGPGTDTQYF
NA	TRBV7-2	NA	TRBJ2-3	TGTGCCAGCAGCCCTAGTGTCCCCGGGGTAGGAGATACGCAGTATTTT	CASSPSVPGVGDTQYF
NA	TRBV11-3	NA	TRBJ1-1	TGTGCCAGCAGCTTAGGGGGGAGCGCTGAAGCTTTCTTT	CASSLGGSAEAFF
NA	TRBV6-5	NA	TRBJ2-6	TGTGCCAGCGCCGTAATCTCTGGGGCCAACGTCCTGACTTTC	CASAVISGANVLTF
TRBD2	TRBV7-3	NA	TRBJ2-3	TGTGCCAGCACTTTAGCGGGGGGTACCTCGGATACGCAGTATTTT	CASTLAGGTSDTQYF
NA	TRBV28	once	TRBJ1-6	TGTGCCAGCAACGGGGAGTTGGGTTCACCCCTCCACTTT	CASNGELGSPLHF
TRBD1	TRBV27	NA	TRBJ1-4	TGTGCCAGCAGAGCCGGGACAGGGGAAAAACTGTTTTTT	CASRAGTGEKLFF
TRBD1	TRBV27	NA	TRBJ2-7	TGTGCCAGCAGTTTGGCGGGACAGGGGAATTGGTATGGGAACGAGCAGTACTTC	CASSLAGQGNWYGNEQYF
TRBD2	TRBV9	NA	TRBJ2-7	TGTGCCAGCAGCGGTAGCGGGAGGGGCGAGCAGTACTTC	CASSGSGRGEQYF
NA	TRBV12-2	NA	TRBJ2-7	TGTGCAAGTCGCTTAGAGAGCGGGAGAAGGCACTCCTACGAGCAGTACTTC	CASRLESGRRHSYEQYF
NA	TRBV13	NA	TRBJ2-7	TGTGCCAGCTCCGCCCCAGGGGACGAGCAGTACTTC	CASSAPGDEQYF
TRBD1	TRBV13	NA	TRBJ2-7	TGTGCCAGCAGCCCCGGGACAGGGGGCTCCTACGAGCAGTACTTC	CASSPGTGGSYEQYF
TRBD1	TRBV6-5	NA	TRBJ1-1	TGTGCCAGCAGTTACGGTAAGGGGGCGAACACTGAAGCTTTCTTT	CASSYGKGANTEAFF
TRBD1	TRBV19	few	TRBJ1-1	TGTGCCAGTAGTCGACCGGGACAGGGCGATGAAGCTTTCTTT	CASSRPGQGDEAFF
TRBD2	TRBV5-1	NA	TRBJ2-3	TGCGCCAGCAGCTTGGGGACTAGCGGGGTAGATACGCAGTATTTT	CASSLGTSGVDTQYF